At least ten counts were recorded for the clone carrying this T cell receptor beta chain. V shed 1 base and J 4 bases; nucleotides not matched to a gene: 6. There are 15 residues in the CDR3. Germline-derived CDR1 and CDR2 are SGHVS and FQNEAQ. This entry belongs to a study of T cells in Graves' hyperthyroidism and ophthalmopathy. Amplification of TCR beta CDR3 regions used RNA as the template. HTBI primers drove first-round RT-PCR of the TCR CDR3. Via MiXCR, TCRdb re-called the multiplex PCR reads, giving one row per CDR3 protein. The sample has approximately 630,000 distinct CDR3 sequences; roughly 17% are singletons.

The sample taken for sequencing was blood. The chain joins TRBV7-8 to TRBJ2-7; 8 positions match TRBD2. The clonotype originates from a woman under 40 with Graves' hyperthyroidism. CDR3 loop: CASSLVPGGQYEQYF. The CDR3 DNA is TGTGCCAGCAGCTTAGTGCCGGGAGGGCAGTACGAGCAGTACTTC.